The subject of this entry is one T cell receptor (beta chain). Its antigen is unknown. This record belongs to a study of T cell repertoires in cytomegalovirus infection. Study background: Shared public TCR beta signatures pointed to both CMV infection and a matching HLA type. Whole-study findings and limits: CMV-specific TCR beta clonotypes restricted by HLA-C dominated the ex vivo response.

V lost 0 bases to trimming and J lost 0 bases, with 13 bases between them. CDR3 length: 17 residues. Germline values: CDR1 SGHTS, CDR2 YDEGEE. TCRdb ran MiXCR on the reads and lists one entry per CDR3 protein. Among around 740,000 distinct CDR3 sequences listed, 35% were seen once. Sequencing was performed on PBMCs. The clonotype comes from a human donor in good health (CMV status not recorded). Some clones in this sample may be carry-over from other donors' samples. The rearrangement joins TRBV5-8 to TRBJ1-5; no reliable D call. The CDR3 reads CASSLVLWLNSNQPQHF. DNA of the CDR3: TGTGCCAGCAGCTTGGTACTATGGTTGAATAGCAATCAGCCCCAGCATTTT.